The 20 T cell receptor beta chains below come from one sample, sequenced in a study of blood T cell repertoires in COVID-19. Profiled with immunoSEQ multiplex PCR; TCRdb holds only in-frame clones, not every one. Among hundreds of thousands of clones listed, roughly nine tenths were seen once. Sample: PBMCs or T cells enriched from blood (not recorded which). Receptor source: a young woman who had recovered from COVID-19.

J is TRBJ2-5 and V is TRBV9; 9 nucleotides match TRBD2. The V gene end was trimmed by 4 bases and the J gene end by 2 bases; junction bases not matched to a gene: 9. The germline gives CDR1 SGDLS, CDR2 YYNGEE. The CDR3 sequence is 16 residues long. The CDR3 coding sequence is TGTGCCAGCAGCCCCCCGGGAGCGGGGGGACAAGAGACCCAGTACTTC. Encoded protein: CASSPPGAGGQETQYF.

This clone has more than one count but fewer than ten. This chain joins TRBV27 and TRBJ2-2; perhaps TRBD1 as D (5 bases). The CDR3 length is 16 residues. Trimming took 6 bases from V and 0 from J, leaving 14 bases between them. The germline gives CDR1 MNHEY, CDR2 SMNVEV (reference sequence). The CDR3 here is CASRGRAFANTGELFF. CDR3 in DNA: TGTGCCAGCAGGGGCAGGGCTTTCGCGAACACCGGGGAGCTGTTTTTT.

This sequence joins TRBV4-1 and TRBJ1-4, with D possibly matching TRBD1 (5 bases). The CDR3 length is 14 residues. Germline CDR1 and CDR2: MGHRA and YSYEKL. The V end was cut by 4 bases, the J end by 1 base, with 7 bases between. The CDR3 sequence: CASSRQLTNEKLFF. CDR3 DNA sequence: TGCGCCAGCAGCCGACAGCTAACTAATGAAAAACTGTTTTTT.

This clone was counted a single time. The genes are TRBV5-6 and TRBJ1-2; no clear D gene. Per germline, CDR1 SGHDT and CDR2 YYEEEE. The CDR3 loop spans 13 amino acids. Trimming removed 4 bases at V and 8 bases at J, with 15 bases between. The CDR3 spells CASSPTGSEGYTF. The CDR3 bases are TGTGCCAGCAGCCCCACGGGGTCGGAGGGCTACACCTTC.

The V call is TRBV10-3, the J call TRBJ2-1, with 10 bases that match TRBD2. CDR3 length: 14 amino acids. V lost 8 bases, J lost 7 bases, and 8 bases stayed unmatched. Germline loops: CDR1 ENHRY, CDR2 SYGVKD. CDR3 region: CAIRSGGEGNEQFF. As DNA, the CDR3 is TGTGCCATCCGGAGCGGGGGGGAGGGTAATGAGCAGTTCTTC.

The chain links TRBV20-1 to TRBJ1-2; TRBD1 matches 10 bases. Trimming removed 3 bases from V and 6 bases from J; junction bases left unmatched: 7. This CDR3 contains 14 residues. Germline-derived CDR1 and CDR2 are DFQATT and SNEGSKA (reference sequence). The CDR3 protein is CSASPTGGADGYTF. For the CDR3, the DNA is TGCAGTGCTAGTCCGACAGGGGGCGCAGATGGCTACACCTTC.

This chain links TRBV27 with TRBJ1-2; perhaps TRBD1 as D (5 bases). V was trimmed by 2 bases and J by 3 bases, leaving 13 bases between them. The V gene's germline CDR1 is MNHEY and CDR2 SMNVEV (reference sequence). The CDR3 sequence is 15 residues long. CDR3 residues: CASSLRGPDDYGYTF. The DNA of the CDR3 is TGTGCCAGCAGTTTAAGGGGCCCAGACGACTATGGCTACACCTTC.

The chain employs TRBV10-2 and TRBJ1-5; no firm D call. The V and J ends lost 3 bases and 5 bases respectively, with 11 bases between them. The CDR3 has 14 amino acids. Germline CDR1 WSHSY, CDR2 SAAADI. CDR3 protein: CASSEGAKDQPQHF. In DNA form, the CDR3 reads TGCGCCAGCAGTGAAGGAGCCAAAGATCAGCCCCAGCATTTT.

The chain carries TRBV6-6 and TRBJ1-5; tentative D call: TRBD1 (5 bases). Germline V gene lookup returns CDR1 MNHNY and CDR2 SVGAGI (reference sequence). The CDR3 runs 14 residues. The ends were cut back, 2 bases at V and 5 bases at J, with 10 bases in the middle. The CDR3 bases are TGTGCCAGCAGTTACCGGGCCAGGGATCAGCCCCAGCATTTT. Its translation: CASSYRARDQPQHF.

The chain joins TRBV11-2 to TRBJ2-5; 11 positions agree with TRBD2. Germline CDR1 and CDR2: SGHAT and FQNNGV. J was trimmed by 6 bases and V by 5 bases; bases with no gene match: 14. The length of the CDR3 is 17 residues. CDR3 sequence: CASSPIISGGAVQTQYF. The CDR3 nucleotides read TGTGCCAGCAGCCCGATTATTAGCGGGGGGGCTGTGCAGACCCAGTACTTC.

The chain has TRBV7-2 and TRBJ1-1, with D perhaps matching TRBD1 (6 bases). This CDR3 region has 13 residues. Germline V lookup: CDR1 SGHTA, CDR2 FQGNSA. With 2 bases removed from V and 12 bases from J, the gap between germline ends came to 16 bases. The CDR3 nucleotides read TGTGCCAGCAGCTTAAATGGGGGCGAACAAACTTTCTTT. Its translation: CASSLNGGEQTFF.

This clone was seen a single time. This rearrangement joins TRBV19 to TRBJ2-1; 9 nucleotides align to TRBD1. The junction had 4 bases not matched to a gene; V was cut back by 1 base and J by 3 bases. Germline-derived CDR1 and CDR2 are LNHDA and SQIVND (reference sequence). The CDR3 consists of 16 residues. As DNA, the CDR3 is TGTGCCAGTAGTATAGCCGGGACAGGGTACTACAATGAGCAGTTCTTC. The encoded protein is CASSIAGTGYYNEQFF. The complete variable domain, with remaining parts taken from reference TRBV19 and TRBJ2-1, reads DGGITQSPKYLFRKEGQNVTLSCEQNLNHDAMYWYRQDPGQGLRLIYYSQIVNDFQKGDIAEGYSVSREKKESFPLTVTSAQKNPTAFYLCASSIAGTGYYNEQFFGPGTRLTVL.

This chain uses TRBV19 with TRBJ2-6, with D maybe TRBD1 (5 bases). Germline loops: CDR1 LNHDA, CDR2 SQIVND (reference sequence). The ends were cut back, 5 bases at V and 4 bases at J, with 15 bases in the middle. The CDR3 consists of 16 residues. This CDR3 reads CASSPRQGSGANVLTF. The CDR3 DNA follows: TGTGCCAGTAGTCCCAGGCAGGGTTCCGGGGCCAACGTCCTGACTTTC.

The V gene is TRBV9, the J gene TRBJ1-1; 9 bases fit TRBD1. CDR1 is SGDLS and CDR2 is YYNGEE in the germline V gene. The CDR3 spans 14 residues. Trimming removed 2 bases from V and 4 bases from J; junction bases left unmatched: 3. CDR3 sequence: CASSVGTGITEAFF. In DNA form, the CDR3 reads TGTGCCAGCAGCGTCGGGACAGGGATCACTGAAGCTTTCTTT.

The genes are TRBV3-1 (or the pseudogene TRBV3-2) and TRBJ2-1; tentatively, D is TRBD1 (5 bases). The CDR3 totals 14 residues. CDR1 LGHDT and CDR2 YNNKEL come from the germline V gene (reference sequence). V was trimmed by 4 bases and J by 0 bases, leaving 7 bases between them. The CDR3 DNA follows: TGTGCCAGCAGCCGGACAAACTCCTACAATGAGCAGTTCTTC. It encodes CASSRTNSYNEQFF.

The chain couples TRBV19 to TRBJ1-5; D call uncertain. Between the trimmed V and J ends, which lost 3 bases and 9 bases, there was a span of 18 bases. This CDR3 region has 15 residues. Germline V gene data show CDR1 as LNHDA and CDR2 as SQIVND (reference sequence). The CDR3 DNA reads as TGTGCCAGTAGTATGTATAACAGCGGGTCAACGCCCCAGCATTTT. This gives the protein CASSMYNSGSTPQHF.

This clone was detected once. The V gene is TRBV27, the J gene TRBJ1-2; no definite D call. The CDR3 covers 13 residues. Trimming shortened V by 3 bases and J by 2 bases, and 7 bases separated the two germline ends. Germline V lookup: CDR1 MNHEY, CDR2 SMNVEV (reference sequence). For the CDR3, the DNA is TGTGCCAGCAGTTTCAGATCAAACTATGGCTACACCTTC. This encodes CASSFRSNYGYTF.

The CDR3 nucleotides read TGTGCCACCAGCAGAGATGGTGGGCAGGGTGAGACCCAGTACTTC. Translation gives CATSRDGGQGETQYF. The rearrangement links TRBV15 to TRBJ2-5; weak D call: TRBD1 (5 bases). Germline V lookup: CDR1 LNHNV, CDR2 YYDKDF (reference sequence). This CDR3 has 15 residues. V lost 0 bases, J lost 5 bases, and 13 bases lay in between. The whole variable domain, remainder taken from reference TRBV15 and TRBJ2-5, is DAMVIQNPRYQVTQFGKPVTLSCSQTLNHNVMYWYQQKSSQAPKLLFHYYDKDFNNEADTPDNFQSRRPNTSFCFLDIRSPGLGDTAMYLCATSRDGGQGETQYFGPGTRLLVL.

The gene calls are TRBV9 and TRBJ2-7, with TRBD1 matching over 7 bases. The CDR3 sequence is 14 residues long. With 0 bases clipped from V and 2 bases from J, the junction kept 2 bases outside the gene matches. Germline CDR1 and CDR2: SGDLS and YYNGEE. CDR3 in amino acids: CASSVAGTAYEQYF. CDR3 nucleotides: TGTGCCAGCAGCGTAGCCGGGACAGCCTACGAGCAGTACTTC.

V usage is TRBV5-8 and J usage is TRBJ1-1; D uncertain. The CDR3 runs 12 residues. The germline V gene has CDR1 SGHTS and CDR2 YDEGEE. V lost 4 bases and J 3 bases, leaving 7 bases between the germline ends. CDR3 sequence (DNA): TGTGCCAGCAGCCCTTTTGACACTGAAGCTTTCTTT. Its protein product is CASSPFDTEAFF. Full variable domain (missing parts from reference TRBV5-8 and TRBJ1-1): EAGVTQSPTHLIKTRGQQATLRCSPISGHTSVYWYQQALGLGLQFLLWYDEGEERNRGNFPPRFSGRQFPNYSSELNVNALELEDSALYLCASSPFDTEAFFGQGTRLTVV.